This T cell receptor (beta chain) was identified during a study of blood T cell repertoires in COVID-19. Turning to the study itself: Donors in the United States, Italy and Spain gave samples during acute or convalescent COVID-19. T cells, B-cell-depleted T cells, or PBMCs supplied cDNA or gDNA.

Between the trimmed V and J ends, which lost 3 bases and 6 bases, there was a span of 8 bases. Germline values: CDR1 SNHLY, CDR2 FYNNEI. CDR3 length equals 12 residues. Per the original methods: Reference gene primer amplification yielded estimated nucleated cell counts. TCRdb's table, derived via immunoSEQ multiplex PCR, lists solely in-frame clones and lacks some. That table supplies the V and J calls and clone size; D and trimming were determined from the DNA. The table has 300,000 to 400,000 clones, approximately 87% seen once. This clone has more than one count but fewer than ten. The Seattle patients, enrolled during active infection, were followed longitudinally.

The chain uses TRBV2 and TRBJ1-1, with D uncertain. The TCR originated in a woman between 50 and 59 years old with COVID-19, enrolled during active disease. Sequenced material: peripheral blood. This CDR3 reads CASSDRTAEAFF. In DNA form, the CDR3 reads TGTGCCAGCAGTGACAGAACAGCTGAAGCTTTCTTT.